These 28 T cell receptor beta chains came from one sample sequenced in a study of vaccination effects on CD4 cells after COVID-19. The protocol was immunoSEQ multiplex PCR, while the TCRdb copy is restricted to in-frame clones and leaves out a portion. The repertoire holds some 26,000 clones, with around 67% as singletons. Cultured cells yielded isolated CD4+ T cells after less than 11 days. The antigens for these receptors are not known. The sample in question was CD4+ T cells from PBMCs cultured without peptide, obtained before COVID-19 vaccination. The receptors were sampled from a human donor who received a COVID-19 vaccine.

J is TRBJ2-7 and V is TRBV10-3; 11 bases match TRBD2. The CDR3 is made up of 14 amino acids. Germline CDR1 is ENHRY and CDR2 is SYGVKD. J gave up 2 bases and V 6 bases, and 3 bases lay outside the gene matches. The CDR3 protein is CAIRHSGGAYEQYF. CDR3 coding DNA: TGTGCCATCAGGCATAGCGGGGGGGCCTACGAGCAGTACTTC.

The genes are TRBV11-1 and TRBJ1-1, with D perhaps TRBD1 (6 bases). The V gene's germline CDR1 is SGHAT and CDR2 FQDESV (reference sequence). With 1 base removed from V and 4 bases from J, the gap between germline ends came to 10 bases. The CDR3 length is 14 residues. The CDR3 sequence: CASSLGLTGTEAFF. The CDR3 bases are TGTGCCAGCAGCTTAGGGTTGACAGGCACTGAAGCTTTCTTT.

The CDR3 DNA follows: TGTGCCAGCAGCCAAGAACAGCTTAGCTCTGGAAACACCATATATTTT. Protein sequence: CASSQEQLSSGNTIYF. The genes are TRBV3-1 (or the pseudogene TRBV3-2) and TRBJ1-3; D not certain. Germline V gene lookup returns CDR1 LGHDT and CDR2 YNNKEL (reference sequence). CDR3 length: 16 residues. V shed 0 bases and J shed 0 bases, with 9 bases lying between them.

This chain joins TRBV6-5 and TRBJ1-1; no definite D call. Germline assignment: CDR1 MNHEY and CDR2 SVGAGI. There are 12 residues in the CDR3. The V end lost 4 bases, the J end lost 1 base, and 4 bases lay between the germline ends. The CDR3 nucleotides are TGTGCCAGCAGTTGGGCGAACACTGAAGCTTTCTTT. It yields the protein CASSWANTEAFF.

DNA of the CDR3: TGTGCCAGCAGCCAAGTCGCTAGCGGGGGGTACAATGAGCAGTTCTTC. Protein: CASSQVASGGYNEQFF. V is TRBV3-1 (or the pseudogene TRBV3-2) and J is TRBJ2-1; 11 bases match TRBD2. The V gene end was trimmed by 1 base and the J gene end by 4 bases; junction bases not matched to a gene: 3. Per germline, CDR1 LGHDT and CDR2 YNNKEL (reference sequence). This CDR3 is 16 amino acids long.

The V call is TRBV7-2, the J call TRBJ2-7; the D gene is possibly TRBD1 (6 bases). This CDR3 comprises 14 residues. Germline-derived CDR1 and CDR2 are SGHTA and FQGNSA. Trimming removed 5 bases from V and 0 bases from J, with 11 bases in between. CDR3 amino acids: CASSPTGTSYEQYF. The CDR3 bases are TGTGCCAGCAGCCCTACAGGGACCTCCTACGAGCAGTACTTC.

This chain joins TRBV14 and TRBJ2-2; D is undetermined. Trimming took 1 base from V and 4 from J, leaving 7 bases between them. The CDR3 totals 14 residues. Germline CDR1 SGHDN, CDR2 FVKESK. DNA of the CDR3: TGTGCCAGCAGCCAAGTTGTTGCCACCGGGGAGCTGTTTTTT. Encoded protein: CASSQVVATGELFF.

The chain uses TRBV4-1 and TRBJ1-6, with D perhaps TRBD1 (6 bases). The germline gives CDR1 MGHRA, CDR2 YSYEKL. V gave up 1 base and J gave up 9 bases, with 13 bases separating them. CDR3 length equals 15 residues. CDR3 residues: CASSQADRRASPLHF. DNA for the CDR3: TGCGCCAGCAGCCAAGCAGACAGGAGAGCTTCACCCCTCCACTTT.

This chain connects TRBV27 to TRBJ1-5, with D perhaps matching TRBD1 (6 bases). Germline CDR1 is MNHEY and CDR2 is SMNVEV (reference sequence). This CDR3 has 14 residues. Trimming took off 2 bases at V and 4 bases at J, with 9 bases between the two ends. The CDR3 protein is CASSLRGGNQPQHF. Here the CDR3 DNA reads TGTGCCAGCAGTTTAAGGGGGGGGAATCAGCCCCAGCATTTT.

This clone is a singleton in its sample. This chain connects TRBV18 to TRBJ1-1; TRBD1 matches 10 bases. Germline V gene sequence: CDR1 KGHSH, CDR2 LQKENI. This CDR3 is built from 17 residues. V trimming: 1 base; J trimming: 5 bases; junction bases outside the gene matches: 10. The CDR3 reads CASSPRGQGSPGTEAFF. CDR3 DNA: TGTGCCAGCTCACCACGGGGACAGGGGAGCCCGGGGACTGAAGCTTTCTTT.

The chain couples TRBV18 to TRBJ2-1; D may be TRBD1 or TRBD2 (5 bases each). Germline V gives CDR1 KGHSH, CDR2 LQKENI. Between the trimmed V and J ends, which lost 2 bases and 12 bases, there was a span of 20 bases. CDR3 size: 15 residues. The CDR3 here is CASSPGGRSDTWQFF. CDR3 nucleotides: TGTGCCAGCTCACCAGGGGGACGATCTGACACATGGCAGTTCTTC.

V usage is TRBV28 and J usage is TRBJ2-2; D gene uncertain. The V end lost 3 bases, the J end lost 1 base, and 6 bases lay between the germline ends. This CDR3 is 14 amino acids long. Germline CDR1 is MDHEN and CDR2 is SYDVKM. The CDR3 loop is CASSLAKNTGELFF. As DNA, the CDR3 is TGTGCCAGCAGTTTGGCGAAGAACACCGGGGAGCTGTTTTTT.

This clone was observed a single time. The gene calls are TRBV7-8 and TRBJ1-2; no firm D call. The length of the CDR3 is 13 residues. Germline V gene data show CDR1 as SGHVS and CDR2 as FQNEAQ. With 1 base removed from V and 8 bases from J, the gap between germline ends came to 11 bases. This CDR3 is CASSLVESSGYTF. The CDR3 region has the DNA TGTGCCAGCAGCTTAGTCGAGTCGTCGGGCTACACCTTC. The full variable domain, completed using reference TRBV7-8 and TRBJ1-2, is GAGVSQSPRYKVAKRGQDVALRCDPISGHVSLFWYQQALGQGPEFLTYFQNEAQLDKSGLPSDRFFAERPEGSVSTLKIQRTQQEDSAVYLCASSLVESSGYTFGSGTRLTVV.

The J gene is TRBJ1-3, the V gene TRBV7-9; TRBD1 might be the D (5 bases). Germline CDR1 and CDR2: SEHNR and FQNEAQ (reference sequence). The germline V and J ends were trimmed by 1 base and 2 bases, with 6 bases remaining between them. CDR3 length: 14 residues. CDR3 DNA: TGTGCCAGCAGCTTAGACAGGACTGGAAACACCATATATTTT. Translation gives CASSLDRTGNTIYF.

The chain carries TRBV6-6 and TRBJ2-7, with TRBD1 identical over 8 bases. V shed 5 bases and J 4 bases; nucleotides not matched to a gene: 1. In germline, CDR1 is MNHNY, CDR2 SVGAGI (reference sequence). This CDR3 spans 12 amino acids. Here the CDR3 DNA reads TGTGCCAGCAGTCGACAGGGGTACGAGCAGTACTTC. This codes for CASSRQGYEQYF.

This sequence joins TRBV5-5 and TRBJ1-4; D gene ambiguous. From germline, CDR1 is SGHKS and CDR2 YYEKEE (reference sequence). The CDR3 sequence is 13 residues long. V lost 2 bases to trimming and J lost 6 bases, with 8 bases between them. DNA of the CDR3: TGTGCCAGCAGCTTTGAATATGATGAAAAACTGTTTTTT. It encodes CASSFEYDEKLFF.

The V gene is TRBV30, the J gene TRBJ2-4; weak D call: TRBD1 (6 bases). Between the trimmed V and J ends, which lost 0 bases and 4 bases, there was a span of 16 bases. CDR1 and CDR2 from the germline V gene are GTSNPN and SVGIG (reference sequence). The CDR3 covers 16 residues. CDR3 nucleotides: TGTGCCTGGAGTGTACAGGGCGAGGGTAGTAAAAACATTCAGTACTTC. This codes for CAWSVQGEGSKNIQYF.

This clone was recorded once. The CDR3 nucleotides read TGTGCCAGCAGCCAAGCGGTCGGCTATGGCTACACCTTC. This sequence encodes CASSQAVGYGYTF. The V call is TRBV3-1 (or the pseudogene TRBV3-2), the J call TRBJ1-2; D uncertain. Germline loops: CDR1 LGHDT, CDR2 YNNKEL (reference sequence). The CDR3 covers 13 residues. Trimming left V 1 base short and J 4 bases short, with 7 bases between.

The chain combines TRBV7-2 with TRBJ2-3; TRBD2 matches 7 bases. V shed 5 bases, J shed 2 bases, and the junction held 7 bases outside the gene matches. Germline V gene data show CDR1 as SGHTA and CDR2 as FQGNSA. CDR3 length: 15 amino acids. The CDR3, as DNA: TGTGCCAGCAGCAACCGGGACTATCTCACAGATACGCAGTATTTT. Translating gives CASSNRDYLTDTQYF.

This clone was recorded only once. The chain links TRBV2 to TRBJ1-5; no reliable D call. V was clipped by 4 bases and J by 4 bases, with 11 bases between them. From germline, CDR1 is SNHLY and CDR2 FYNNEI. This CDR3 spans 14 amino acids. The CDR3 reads CASSGDGVNQPQHF. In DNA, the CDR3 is TGTGCCAGCAGTGGGGATGGGGTGAATCAGCCCCAGCATTTT. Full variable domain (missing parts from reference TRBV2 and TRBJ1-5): EPEVTQTPSHQVTQMGQEVILRCVPISNHLYFYWYRQILGQKVEFLVSFYNNEISEKSEIFDDQFSVERPDGSNFTLKIRSTKLEDSAMYFCASSGDGVNQPQHFGDGTRLSIL.

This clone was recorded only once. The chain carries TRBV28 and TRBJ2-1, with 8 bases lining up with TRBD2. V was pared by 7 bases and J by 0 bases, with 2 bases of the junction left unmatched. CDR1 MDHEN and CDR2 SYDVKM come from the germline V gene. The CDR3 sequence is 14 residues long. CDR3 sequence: CASKLAGSYNEQFF. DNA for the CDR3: TGTGCCAGCAAGCTAGCGGGCTCCTACAATGAGCAGTTCTTC. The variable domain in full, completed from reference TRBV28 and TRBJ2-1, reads DVKVTQSSRYLVKRTGEKVFLECVQDMDHENMFWYRQDPGLGLRLIYFSYDVKMKEKGDIPEGYSVSREKKERFSLILESASTNQTSMYLCASKLAGSYNEQFFGPGTRLTVL.

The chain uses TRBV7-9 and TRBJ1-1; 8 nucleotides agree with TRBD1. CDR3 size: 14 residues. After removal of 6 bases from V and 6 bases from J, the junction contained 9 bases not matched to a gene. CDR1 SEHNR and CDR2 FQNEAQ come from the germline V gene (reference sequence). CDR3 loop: CASSEGQVSSEAFF. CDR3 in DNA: TGTGCCAGCAGTGAGGGACAGGTCTCCTCTGAAGCTTTCTTT.

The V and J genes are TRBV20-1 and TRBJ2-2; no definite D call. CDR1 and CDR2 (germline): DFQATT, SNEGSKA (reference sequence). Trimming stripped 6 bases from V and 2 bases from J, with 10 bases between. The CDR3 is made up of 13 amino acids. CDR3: CSASGANTGELFF. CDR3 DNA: TGCAGTGCGAGTGGTGCTAACACCGGGGAGCTGTTTTTT.

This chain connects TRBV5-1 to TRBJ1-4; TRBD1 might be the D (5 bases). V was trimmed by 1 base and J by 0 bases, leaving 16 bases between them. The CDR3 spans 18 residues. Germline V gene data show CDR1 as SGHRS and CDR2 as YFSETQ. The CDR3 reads CASSLKRGPIATNEKLFF. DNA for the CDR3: TGCGCCAGCAGCTTGAAGAGGGGCCCAATTGCAACTAATGAAAAACTGTTTTTT.

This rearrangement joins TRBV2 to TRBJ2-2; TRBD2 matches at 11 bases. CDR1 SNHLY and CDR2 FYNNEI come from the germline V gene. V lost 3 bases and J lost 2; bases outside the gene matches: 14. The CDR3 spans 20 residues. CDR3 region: CASSDSGGLAGGGNTGELFF. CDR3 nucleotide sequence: TGTGCCAGCAGTGATTCCGGCGGGCTAGCGGGGGGCGGAAACACCGGGGAGCTGTTTTTT.

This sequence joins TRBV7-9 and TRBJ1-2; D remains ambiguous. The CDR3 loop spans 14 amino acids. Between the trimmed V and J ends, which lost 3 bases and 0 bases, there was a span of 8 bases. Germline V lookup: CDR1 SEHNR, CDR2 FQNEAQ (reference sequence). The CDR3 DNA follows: TGTGCCAGCAGCTTGTCCCCAGCTAACTATGGCTACACCTTC. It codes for CASSLSPANYGYTF.

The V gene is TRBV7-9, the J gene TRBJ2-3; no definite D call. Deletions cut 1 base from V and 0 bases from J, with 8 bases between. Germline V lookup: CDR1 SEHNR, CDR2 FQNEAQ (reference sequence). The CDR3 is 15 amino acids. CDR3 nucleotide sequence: TGTGCCAGCAGCTTAGTAAGTGGGAGCACAGATACGCAGTATTTT. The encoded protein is CASSLVSGSTDTQYF. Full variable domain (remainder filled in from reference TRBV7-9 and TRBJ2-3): DTGVSQNPRHKITKRGQNVTFRCDPISEHNRLYWYRQTLGQGPEFLTYFQNEAQLEKSRLLSDRFSAERPKGSFSTLEIQRTEQGDSAMYLCASSLVSGSTDTQYFGPGTRLTVL.

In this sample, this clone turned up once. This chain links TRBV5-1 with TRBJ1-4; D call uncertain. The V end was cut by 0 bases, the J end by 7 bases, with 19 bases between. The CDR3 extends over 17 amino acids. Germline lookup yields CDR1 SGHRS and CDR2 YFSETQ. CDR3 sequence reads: CASSLAAVSGKGEKLFF. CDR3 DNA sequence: TGCGCCAGCAGCTTGGCCGCGGTTTCGGGAAAGGGTGAAAAACTGTTTTTT.